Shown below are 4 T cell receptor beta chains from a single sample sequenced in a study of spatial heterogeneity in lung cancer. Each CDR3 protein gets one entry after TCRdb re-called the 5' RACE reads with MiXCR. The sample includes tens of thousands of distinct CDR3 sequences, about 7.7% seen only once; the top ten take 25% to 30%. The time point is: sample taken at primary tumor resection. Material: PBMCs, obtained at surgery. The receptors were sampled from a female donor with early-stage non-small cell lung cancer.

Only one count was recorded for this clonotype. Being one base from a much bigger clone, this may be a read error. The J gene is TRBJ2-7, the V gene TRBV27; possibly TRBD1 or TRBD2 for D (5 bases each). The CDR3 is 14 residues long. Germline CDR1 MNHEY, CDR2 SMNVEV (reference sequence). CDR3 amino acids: CACSPGTFSNEQYF. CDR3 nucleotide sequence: TGTGCCTGCAGTCCAGGGACGTTCTCCAACGAGCAGTACTTC.

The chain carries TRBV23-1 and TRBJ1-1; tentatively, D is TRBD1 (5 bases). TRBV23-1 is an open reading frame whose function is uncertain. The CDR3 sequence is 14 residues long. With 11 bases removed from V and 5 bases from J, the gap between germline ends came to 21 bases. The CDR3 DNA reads TGCGCCGAAGGTTTATCAGGGCGGAGAACTGAAGCTTTCTTT. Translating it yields CAEGLSGRRTEAFF.

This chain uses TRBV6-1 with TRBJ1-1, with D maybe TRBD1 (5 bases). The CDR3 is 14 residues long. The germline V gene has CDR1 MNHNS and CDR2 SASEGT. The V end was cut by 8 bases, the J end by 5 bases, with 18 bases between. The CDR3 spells CASSLTAGGTEAFF. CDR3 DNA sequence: TGTGCCAGCTCCTTGACAGCCGGAGGGACTGAAGCTTTCTTT.

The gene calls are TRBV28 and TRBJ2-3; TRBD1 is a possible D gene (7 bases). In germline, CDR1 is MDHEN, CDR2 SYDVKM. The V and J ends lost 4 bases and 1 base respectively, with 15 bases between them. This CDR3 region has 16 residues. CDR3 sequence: CASSSRGRGGTDTQYF. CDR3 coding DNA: TGTGCCAGCAGTTCCCGAGGCAGGGGGGGCACAGATACGCAGTATTTT.